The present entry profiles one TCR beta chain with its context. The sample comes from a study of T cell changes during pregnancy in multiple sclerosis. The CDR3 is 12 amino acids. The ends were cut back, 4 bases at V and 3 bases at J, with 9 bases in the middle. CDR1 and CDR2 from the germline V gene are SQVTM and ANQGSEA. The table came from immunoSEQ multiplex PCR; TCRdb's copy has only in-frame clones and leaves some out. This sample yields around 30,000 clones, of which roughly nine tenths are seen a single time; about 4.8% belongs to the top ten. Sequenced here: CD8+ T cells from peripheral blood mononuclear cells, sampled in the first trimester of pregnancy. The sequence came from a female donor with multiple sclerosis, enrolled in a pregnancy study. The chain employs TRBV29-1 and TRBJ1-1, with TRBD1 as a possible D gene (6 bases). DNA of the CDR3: TGCAGCGTTGGTGGGGGCGACACTGAAGCTTTCTTT. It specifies CSVGGGDTEAFF.